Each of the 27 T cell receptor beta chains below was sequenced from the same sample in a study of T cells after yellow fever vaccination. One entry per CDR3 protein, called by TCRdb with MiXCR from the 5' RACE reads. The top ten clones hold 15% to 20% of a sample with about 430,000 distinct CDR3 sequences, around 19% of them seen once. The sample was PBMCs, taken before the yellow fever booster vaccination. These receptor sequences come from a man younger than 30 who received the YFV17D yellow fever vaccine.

In nucleotides, the CDR3 is TGTGCCAGCAGCTTAGCGGGCACGGAGGCCTACGAGCAGTACTTC. It encodes CASSLAGTEAYEQYF. The chain is built from TRBV7-2 and TRBJ2-7, with D perhaps matching TRBD2 (5 bases). Germline V gene data show CDR1 as SGHTA and CDR2 as FQGNSA. CDR3 length: 15 amino acids. Trimming shortened V by 0 bases and J by 2 bases, and 11 bases separated the two germline ends.

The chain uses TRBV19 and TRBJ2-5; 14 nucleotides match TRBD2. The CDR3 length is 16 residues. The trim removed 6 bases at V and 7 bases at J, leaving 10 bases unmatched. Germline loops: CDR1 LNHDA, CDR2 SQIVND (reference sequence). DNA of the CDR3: TGTGCCAGTAGGCCGAGGACTAGCGGGGGGTTCGGGACCCAGTACTTC. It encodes CASRPRTSGGFGTQYF.

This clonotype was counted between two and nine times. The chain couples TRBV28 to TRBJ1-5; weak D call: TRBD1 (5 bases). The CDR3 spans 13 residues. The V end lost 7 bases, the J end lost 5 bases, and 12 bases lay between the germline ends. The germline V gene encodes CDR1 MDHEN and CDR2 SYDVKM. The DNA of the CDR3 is TGTGCCAGCACCAGGGAGGTTGATCAGCCCCAGCATTTT. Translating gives CASTREVDQPQHF.

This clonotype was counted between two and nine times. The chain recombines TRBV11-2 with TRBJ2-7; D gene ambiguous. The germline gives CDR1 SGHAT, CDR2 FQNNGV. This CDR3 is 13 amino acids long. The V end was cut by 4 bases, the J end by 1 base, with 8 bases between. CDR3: CASSSQLSYEQYF. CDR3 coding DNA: TGTGCCAGCAGCTCGCAACTTTCCTACGAGCAGTACTTC.

The CDR3 sequence is CASSPNGGGASGELFF. CDR3 nucleotide sequence: TGTGCCAGCAGCCCAAATGGCGGGGGGGCCTCCGGGGAGCTGTTTTTT. This chain uses TRBV7-9 with TRBJ2-2; 9 bases agree with TRBD2. J lost 6 bases, V lost 5 bases, and 10 bases had no gene match. CDR1 is SEHNR and CDR2 is FQNEAQ in the germline V gene (reference sequence). The CDR3 loop spans 16 amino acids.

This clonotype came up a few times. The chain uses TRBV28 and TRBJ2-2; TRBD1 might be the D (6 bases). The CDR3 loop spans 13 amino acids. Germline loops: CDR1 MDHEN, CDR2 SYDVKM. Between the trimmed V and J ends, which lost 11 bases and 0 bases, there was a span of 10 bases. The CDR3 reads CAFGTPNTGELFF. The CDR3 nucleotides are TGTGCCTTCGGGACACCGAACACCGGGGAGCTGTTTTTT. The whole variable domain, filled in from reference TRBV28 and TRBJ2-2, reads DVKVTQSSRYLVKRTGEKVFLECVQDMDHENMFWYRQDPGLGLRLIYFSYDVKMKEKGDIPEGYSVSREKKERFSLILESASTNQTSMYLCAFGTPNTGELFFGEGSRLTVL.

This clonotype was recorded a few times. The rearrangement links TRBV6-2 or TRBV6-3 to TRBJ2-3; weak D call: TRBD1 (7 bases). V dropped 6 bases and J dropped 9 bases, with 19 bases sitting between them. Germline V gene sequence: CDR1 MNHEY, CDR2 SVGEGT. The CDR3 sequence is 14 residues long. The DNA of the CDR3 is TGTGCCAGCAGCCGAACCGGACAGGAGGGGACGCAGTATTTT. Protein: CASSRTGQEGTQYF.

The DNA for the CDR3 is TGTGCCAGCAGCTTGGTTAGCGGGGGGGTTAGCACAGATACGCAGTATTTT. Amino acid sequence: CASSLVSGGVSTDTQYF. This rearrangement joins TRBV5-4 to TRBJ2-3; 11 bases are a match to TRBD2. J was trimmed by 0 bases and V by 0 bases; bases with no gene match: 3. Germline CDR1 SGHNT, CDR2 YYREEE (reference sequence). This CDR3 region has 17 residues.

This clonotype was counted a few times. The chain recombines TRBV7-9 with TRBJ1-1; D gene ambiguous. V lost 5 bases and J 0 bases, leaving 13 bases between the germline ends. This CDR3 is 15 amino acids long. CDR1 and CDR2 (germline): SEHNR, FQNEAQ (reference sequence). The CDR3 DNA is TGTGCCAGCAGCCGTATTGACCCCTTGAACACTGAAGCTTTCTTT. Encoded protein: CASSRIDPLNTEAFF.

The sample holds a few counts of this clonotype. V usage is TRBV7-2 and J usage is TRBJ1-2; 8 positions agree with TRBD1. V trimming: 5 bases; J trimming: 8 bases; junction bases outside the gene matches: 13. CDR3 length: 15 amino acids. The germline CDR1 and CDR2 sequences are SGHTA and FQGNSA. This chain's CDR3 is CASSPLTGDVRGYTF. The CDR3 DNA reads TGTGCCAGCAGCCCCCTGACAGGGGATGTGAGAGGCTACACCTTC.

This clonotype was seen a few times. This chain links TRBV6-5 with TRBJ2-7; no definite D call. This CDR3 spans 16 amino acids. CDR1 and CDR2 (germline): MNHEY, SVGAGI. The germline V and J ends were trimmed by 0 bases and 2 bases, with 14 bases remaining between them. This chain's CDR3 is CASSYSKQGLTYEQYF. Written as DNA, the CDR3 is TGTGCCAGCAGTTACTCGAAACAAGGCTTAACCTACGAGCAGTACTTC.

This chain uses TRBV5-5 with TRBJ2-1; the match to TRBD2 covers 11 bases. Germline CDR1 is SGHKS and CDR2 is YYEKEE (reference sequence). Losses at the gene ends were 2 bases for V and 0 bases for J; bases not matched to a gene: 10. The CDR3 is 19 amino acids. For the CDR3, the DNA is TGTGCCAGCAGCTTCCGACTAGCGGGGCTATCTAGCTCCTACAATGAGCAGTTCTTC. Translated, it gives CASSFRLAGLSSSYNEQFF.

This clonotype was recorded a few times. The CDR3 sequence: CASSRPGLVETQYF. The CDR3, as DNA: TGTGCCAGCAGTCGCCCGGGGCTGGTAGAGACCCAGTACTTC. The chain links TRBV12-3 or TRBV12-4 to TRBJ2-5; D may be TRBD1 or TRBD2 (5 bases each). The CDR3 spans 14 residues. V was trimmed by 5 bases and J by 4 bases, leaving 14 bases between them.

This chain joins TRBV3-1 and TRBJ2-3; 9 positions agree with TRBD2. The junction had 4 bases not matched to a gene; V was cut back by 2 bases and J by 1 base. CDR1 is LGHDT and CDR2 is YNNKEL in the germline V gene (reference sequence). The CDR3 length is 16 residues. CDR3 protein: CASSQWRGGRTDTQYF. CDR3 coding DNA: TGTGCCAGCAGCCAATGGCGGGGGGGACGCACAGATACGCAGTATTTT.

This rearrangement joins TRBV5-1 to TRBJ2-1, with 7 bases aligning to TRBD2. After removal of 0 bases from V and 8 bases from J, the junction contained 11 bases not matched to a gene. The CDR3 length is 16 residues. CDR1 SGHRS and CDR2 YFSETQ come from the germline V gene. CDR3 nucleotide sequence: TGCGCCAGCAGCTTGGGAGGCGGACTAGGATCGGATGAGCAGTTCTTC. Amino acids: CASSLGGGLGSDEQFF.

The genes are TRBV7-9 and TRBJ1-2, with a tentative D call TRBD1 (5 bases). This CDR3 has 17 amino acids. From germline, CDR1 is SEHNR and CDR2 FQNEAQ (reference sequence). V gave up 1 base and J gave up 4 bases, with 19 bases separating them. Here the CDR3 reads CASSLEAGRASVYGYTF. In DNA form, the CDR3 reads TGTGCCAGCAGCTTAGAGGCGGGCAGGGCCTCTGTCTATGGCTACACCTTC.

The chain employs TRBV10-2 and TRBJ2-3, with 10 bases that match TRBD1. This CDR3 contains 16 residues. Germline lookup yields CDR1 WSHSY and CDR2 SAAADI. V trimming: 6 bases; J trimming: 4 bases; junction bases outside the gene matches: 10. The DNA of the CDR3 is TGCGCCAGCAGCCCCGGGACAGGGGTCTATTCAGATACGCAGTATTTT. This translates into CASSPGTGVYSDTQYF.

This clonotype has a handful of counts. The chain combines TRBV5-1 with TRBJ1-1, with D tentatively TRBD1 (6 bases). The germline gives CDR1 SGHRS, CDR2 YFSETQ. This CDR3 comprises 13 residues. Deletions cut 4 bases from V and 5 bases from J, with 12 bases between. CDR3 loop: CASSVQGLTEAFF. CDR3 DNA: TGCGCCAGCAGCGTCCAGGGGTTGACTGAAGCTTTCTTT.

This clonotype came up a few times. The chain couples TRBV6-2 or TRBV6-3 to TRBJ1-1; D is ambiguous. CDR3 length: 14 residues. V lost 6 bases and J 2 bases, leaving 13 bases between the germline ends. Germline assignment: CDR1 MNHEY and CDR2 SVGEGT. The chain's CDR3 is CASSLLLSNTEAFF. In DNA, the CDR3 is TGTGCCAGCAGCTTACTACTCAGCAACACTGAAGCTTTCTTT.

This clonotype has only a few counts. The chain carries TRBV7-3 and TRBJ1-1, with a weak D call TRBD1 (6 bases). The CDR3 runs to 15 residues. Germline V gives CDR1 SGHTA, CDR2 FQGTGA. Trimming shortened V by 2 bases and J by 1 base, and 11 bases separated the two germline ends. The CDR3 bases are TGTGCCAGCAGCTTATTCGGGGGGCAGAACACTGAAGCTTTCTTT. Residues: CASSLFGGQNTEAFF.

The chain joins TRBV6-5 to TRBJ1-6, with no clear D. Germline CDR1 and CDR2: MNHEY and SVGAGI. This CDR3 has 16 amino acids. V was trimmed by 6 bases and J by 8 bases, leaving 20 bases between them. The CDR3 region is CASSRGGGSIDSPLHF. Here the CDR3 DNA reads TGTGCCAGCAGCCGAGGTGGCGGGTCGATTGATTCACCCCTCCACTTT.

The CDR3 here is CAWSVGLAGLTDTQYF. The CDR3 region has the DNA TGTGCCTGGAGTGTAGGGCTAGCGGGGCTCACAGATACGCAGTATTTT. The chain uses TRBV30 and TRBJ2-3; TRBD2 matches at 9 bases. The V segment lost 0 bases and the J segment 2 bases; nucleotides outside the gene matches: 6. The CDR3 is 16 residues long. Germline V lookup: CDR1 GTSNPN, CDR2 SVGIG (reference sequence).

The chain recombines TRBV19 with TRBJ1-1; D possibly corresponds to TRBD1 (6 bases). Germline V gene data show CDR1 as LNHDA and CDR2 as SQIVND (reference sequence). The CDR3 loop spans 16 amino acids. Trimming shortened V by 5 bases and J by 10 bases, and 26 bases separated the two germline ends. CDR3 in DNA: TGTGCCAGTAGTCAGCCCCGGAGCAGGGGCCGAGTGGGAGCTTTCTTT. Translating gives CASSQPRSRGRVGAFF.

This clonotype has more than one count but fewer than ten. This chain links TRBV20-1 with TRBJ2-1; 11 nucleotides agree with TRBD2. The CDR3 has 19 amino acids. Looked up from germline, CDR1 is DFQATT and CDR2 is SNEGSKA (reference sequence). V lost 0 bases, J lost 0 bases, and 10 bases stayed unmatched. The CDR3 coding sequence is TGCAGTGCTAGAGATATAGCGGGGGGGAATCCATTCTCCTACAATGAGCAGTTCTTC. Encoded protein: CSARDIAGGNPFSYNEQFF.

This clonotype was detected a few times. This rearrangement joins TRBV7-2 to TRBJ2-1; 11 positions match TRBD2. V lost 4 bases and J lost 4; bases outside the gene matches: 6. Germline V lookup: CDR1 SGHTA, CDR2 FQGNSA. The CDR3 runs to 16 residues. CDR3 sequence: CASSSPTSGAYNEQFF. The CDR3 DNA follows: TGTGCCAGCAGCTCGCCGACTAGCGGGGCTTACAATGAGCAGTTCTTC.

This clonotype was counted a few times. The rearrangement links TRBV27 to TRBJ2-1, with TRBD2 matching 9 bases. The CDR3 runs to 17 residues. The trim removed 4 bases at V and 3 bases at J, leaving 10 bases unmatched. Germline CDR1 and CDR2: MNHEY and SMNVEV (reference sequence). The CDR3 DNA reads TGTGCCAGCAGTTCCAAAACATCTAGCGGGGTCTACAATGAGCAGTTCTTC. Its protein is CASSSKTSSGVYNEQFF.

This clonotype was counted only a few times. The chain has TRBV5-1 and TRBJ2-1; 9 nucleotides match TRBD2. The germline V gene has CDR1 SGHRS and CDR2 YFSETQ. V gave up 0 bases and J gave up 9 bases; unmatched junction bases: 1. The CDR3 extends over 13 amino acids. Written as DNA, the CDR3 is TGCGCCAGCAGCTTGGGGCGGGGGGGTGAGCAGTTCTTC. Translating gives CASSLGRGGEQFF.